Presented here are 27 T cell receptor beta chains from one specimen sequenced in a study of OX40 agonist ivuxolimab in advanced cancers. This table comes from immunoSEQ multiplex PCR, and its TCRdb copy is limited to in-frame clones, with some not included. The repertoire holds roughly 77,000 clones, with over 70% as singletons. The specimen was CD4+ or CD8+ T cells sorted from blood, collected in a trial of the OX40 agonist ivuxolimab. These receptors were taken from an adult with an advanced solid tumor such as melanoma, head and neck, liver or kidney cancer.

V usage is TRBV13 and J usage is TRBJ2-3; 15 bases agree with TRBD2. The germline CDR1 and CDR2 sequences are PRHDT and FYEKMQ (reference sequence). J gave up 3 bases and V 0 bases, and 7 bases lay outside the gene matches. There are 19 residues in the CDR3. CDR3 DNA sequence: TGTGCCAGCAGCTTAGGCGGGGGACTAGCGGGAGGAAGTACAGATACGCAGTATTTT. This translates into CASSLGGGLAGGSTDTQYF.

This sequence joins TRBV9 and TRBJ1-1; TRBD1 matches 8 bases. The V gene's germline CDR1 is SGDLS and CDR2 YYNGEE. After removal of 7 bases from V and 0 bases from J, the junction contained 5 bases not matched to a gene. This CDR3 is built from 14 residues. The CDR3 bases are TGTGCCAGCGGGACAGGAGGCATGAACACTGAAGCTTTCTTT. It is translated as CASGTGGMNTEAFF.

This clone was recorded only once. This sequence joins TRBV2 and TRBJ2-1, with D possibly being TRBD1 (6 bases). The CDR3 consists of 14 residues. Germline CDR1 reads SNHLY; CDR2 reads FYNNEI. Deletions cut 3 bases from V and 2 bases from J, with 8 bases between. CDR3 protein: CASSEGQTYNEQFF. The CDR3 DNA follows: TGTGCCAGCAGTGAGGGACAAACCTACAATGAGCAGTTCTTC.

For the CDR3, the DNA is TGTGCCAGCAGCTTGGACAGTGGGGGCTACACCTTC. This encodes CASSLDSGGYTF. The J gene is TRBJ1-2, the V gene TRBV5-6, with no clear D. This CDR3 has 12 amino acids. Trimming cost V 0 bases and J 8 bases, with 8 bases left between them. Looked up from germline, CDR1 is SGHDT and CDR2 is YYEEEE.

This CDR3 is CASSPQGKNEQFF. CDR3 bases: TGTGCCAGCAGCCCCCAGGGGAAGAATGAGCAGTTCTTC. The J gene is TRBJ2-1, the V gene TRBV11-3; tentative D call: TRBD1 (6 bases). Germline V lookup: CDR1 SGHNT, CDR2 YENEEA. Trimming shortened V by 5 bases and J by 7 bases, and 12 bases separated the two germline ends. The length of the CDR3 is 13 residues.

V gene TRBV4-3 combines with J gene TRBJ1-1, with 11 bases aligning to TRBD1. This CDR3 spans 14 amino acids. V was pared by 4 bases and J by 4 bases, with 2 bases of the junction left unmatched. CDR1 is LGHNA and CDR2 is YSLEER in the germline V gene. CDR3 loop: CASSPGQGATEAFF. CDR3 DNA sequence: TGCGCCAGCAGCCCCGGACAGGGGGCCACTGAAGCTTTCTTT.

The chain recombines TRBV30 with TRBJ2-7; D possibly corresponds to TRBD1 (5 bases). Trimming shortened V by 1 base and J by 4 bases, and 8 bases separated the two germline ends. CDR1 is GTSNPN and CDR2 is SVGIG in the germline V gene (reference sequence). The CDR3 loop spans 12 amino acids. In nucleotides, the CDR3 is TGTGCCTGGAGTGACCAGGGATACGAGCAGTACTTC. Amino acid sequence: CAWSDQGYEQYF.

CDR3 bases: TGTGCCAGCAGATTGACAGGGGGAACCTATGGCTACACCTTC. Translated, it gives CASRLTGGTYGYTF. The chain links TRBV25-1 to TRBJ1-2, with 9 bases lining up with TRBD1. This CDR3 is 14 amino acids long. CDR1 is MGHDK and CDR2 is SYGVNS in the germline V gene. V lost 6 bases and J lost 4; bases outside the gene matches: 6.

V gene TRBV7-2 combines with J gene TRBJ2-5, with D possibly TRBD2 on 5 matching bases. V lost 8 bases and J lost 0, with 10 bases in between. The CDR3 runs 13 residues. The V gene's germline CDR1 is SGHTA and CDR2 FQGNSA. CDR3 sequence: CASQPEDQETQYF. The DNA of the CDR3 is TGTGCCAGCCAGCCGGAGGACCAAGAGACCCAGTACTTC.

This clone appeared a few times. The chain is built from TRBV7-9 and TRBJ1-5, with a weak D call TRBD1 (5 bases). Germline CDR1 and CDR2: SEHNR and FQNEAQ (reference sequence). Trimming removed 4 bases from V and 4 bases from J, with 8 bases in between. The CDR3 consists of 13 residues. CDR3 protein: CASSSNRNQPQHF. CDR3 DNA sequence: TGTGCCAGCAGCTCAAACAGGAATCAGCCCCAGCATTTT.

The rearrangement joins TRBV7-9 to TRBJ2-6, with D unclear. The CDR3 contains 13 residues. V was cut by 0 bases and J by 3 bases, with 0 bases left in between. Germline V gene lookup returns CDR1 SEHNR and CDR2 FQNEAQ (reference sequence). The CDR3 spells CASSLAGANVLTF. CDR3 DNA sequence: TGTGCCAGCAGCTTAGCTGGGGCCAACGTCCTGACTTTC.

As for this clone: A junction boundary mismatches the germline segment, possibly from a read error. The J gene is TRBJ1-3, the V gene TRBV18, with TRBD1 identical over 9 bases. Germline V gene data show CDR1 as KGHSH and CDR2 as LQKENI. The CDR3 totals 12 residues. CDR3 amino acids: CASSPEGQGHHF. The CDR3 DNA sequence: TGTGCCAGCTCACCCGAGGGACAGGGCCATCATTTT.

This clone was seen only a few times. CDR3 sequence (DNA): TGTGCCAGCAGTTTGGACAGGGCCAATAGCAATCAGCCCCAGCATTTT. Its translation: CASSLDRANSNQPQHF. The chain links TRBV6-5 to TRBJ1-5, with 8 nucleotides matching TRBD1. Trimming at V came to 4 bases and at J to 0 bases, leaving 5 bases not matched to a gene. The CDR3 consists of 16 residues. Per germline, CDR1 MNHEY and CDR2 SVGAGI.

The chain is built from TRBV5-1 and TRBJ2-3; the match to TRBD2 covers 10 bases. The germline V gene encodes CDR1 SGHRS and CDR2 YFSETQ. The V gene end was trimmed by 4 bases and the J gene end by 4 bases; junction bases not matched to a gene: 3. This CDR3 comprises 14 residues. The CDR3 loop is CASSLGLAADTQYF. CDR3 bases: TGCGCCAGCAGCCTCGGACTAGCGGCAGATACGCAGTATTTT.

The V call is TRBV5-1, the J call TRBJ2-1; unclear D gene. CDR1 is SGHRS, CDR2 YFSETQ, per germline. The CDR3 runs 15 residues. V lost 1 base and J 0 bases, leaving 8 bases between the germline ends. CDR3 sequence: CASSLSPASYNEQFF. The CDR3 bases are TGCGCCAGCAGCTTGTCCCCGGCCTCCTACAATGAGCAGTTCTTC.

The chain carries TRBV4-3 and TRBJ1-1; D is possibly TRBD1 (5 bases). V was cut by 3 bases and J by 1 base, with 9 bases left in between. The germline CDR1 and CDR2 sequences are LGHNA and YSLEER. CDR3 length: 14 residues. The CDR3 loop reads CASSHLDRNTEAFF. The CDR3 bases are TGCGCCAGCAGCCATCTCGACAGGAACACTGAAGCTTTCTTT.

This clone was detected a few times. The chain uses TRBV14 and TRBJ2-7; D call uncertain. Deletions cut 4 bases from V and 3 bases from J, with 4 bases between. This CDR3 is 11 amino acids long. Looked up from germline, CDR1 is SGHDN and CDR2 is FVKESK. CDR3 bases: TGTGCCAGCAGCCTGGTCTACGAGCAGTACTTC. Translation gives CASSLVYEQYF.

The J gene is TRBJ1-2, the V gene TRBV19, with 12 nucleotides matching TRBD1. This CDR3 is 17 amino acids long. Per germline, CDR1 LNHDA and CDR2 SQIVND (reference sequence). The junction had 8 bases not matched to a gene; V was cut back by 4 bases and J by 2 bases. The CDR3 DNA is TGTGCCAGTAGTACCTGGCCGGGACAGGGGGCGAACTATGGCTACACCTTC. Its translation: CASSTWPGQGANYGYTF.

V gene TRBV5-1 combines with J gene TRBJ1-4, with TRBD1 matching over 9 bases. Germline CDR1 and CDR2: SGHRS and YFSETQ. The CDR3 sequence is 15 residues long. The V gene end was trimmed by 0 bases and the J gene end by 5 bases; junction bases not matched to a gene: 2. The DNA for the CDR3 is TGCGCCAGCAGCTTGGAGGGACAGGGAAATGAAAAACTGTTTTTT. This translates into CASSLEGQGNEKLFF.

This chain links TRBV9 with TRBJ1-1; 11 nucleotides line up with TRBD1. V gave up 3 bases and J gave up 13 bases; unmatched junction bases: 5. The CDR3 runs 12 residues. The germline gives CDR1 SGDLS, CDR2 YYNGEE. CDR3 coding DNA: TGTGCCAGCAGCGGGGGACAGGGGGTTGTTTTCTTT. Translated: CASSGGQGVVFF.

The rearrangement joins TRBV7-9 to TRBJ2-7; 7 bases fit TRBD2. V shed 2 bases and J 7 bases; nucleotides not matched to a gene: 11. This CDR3 region has 15 residues. The V gene's germline CDR1 is SEHNR and CDR2 FQNEAQ (reference sequence). The CDR3 protein is CASSLTSGVLIEQYF. The CDR3 DNA follows: TGTGCCAGCAGCTTAACGAGCGGGGTGTTAATAGAGCAGTACTTC.

The CDR3 DNA sequence: TGTGCCAGCAGCCAAGGATCCCGGGGGGTGTCGAATGAGCAGTTCTTC. It translates to CASSQGSRGVSNEQFF. V gene TRBV13 combines with J gene TRBJ2-1; TRBD2 matches at 7 bases. Germline V gene lookup returns CDR1 PRHDT and CDR2 FYEKMQ (reference sequence). The CDR3 has 16 residues. V was clipped by 5 bases and J by 7 bases; unmatched bases: 14.

This clone was seen only a few times. The chain links TRBV6-5 to TRBJ2-7; 9 bases agree with TRBD1. CDR1 and CDR2 (germline): MNHEY, SVGAGI. With V trimmed by 4 bases and J by 4 bases, 11 bases remained unmatched. CDR3 length: 16 amino acids. The CDR3 spells CASSSSSGTGIYEQYF. CDR3 sequence (DNA): TGTGCCAGCAGTTCTTCTTCCGGGACAGGGATATACGAGCAGTACTTC.

This sequence joins TRBV11-2 and TRBJ1-1, with D maybe TRBD1 (5 bases). This CDR3 is 14 amino acids long. CDR1 and CDR2 from the germline V gene are SGHAT and FQNNGV. V lost 5 bases to trimming and J lost 4 bases, with 14 bases between them. The DNA for the CDR3 is TGTGCCAGCAGCCTAGGGGATTGGATCACTGAAGCTTTCTTT. Protein product: CASSLGDWITEAFF.

V usage is TRBV5-4 and J usage is TRBJ1-6; TRBD1 is a possible D gene (5 bases). Trimming stripped 3 bases from V and 3 bases from J, with 16 bases between. CDR1 and CDR2 (germline): SGHNT, YYREEE (reference sequence). The CDR3 length is 17 residues. The CDR3 reads CASSWGGTANYNSPLHF. Here the CDR3 DNA reads TGTGCCAGCAGCTGGGGGGGGACCGCAAACTATAATTCACCCCTCCACTTT.

This chain links TRBV6-1 with TRBJ2-3, with unresolved D. This CDR3 is built from 14 residues. Trimming cost V 2 bases and J 6 bases, with 12 bases left between them. Germline V gives CDR1 MNHNS, CDR2 SASEGT. CDR3 DNA sequence: TGTGCCAGCAGTGAACGCCGGTGGTGGGATACGCAGTATTTT. Amino acids: CASSERRWWDTQYF.

V is TRBV11-2 and J is TRBJ2-1; D unresolved. Trimming stripped 5 bases from V and 6 bases from J, with 14 bases between. The CDR3 is 14 amino acids. Germline CDR1 reads SGHAT; CDR2 reads FQNNGV. In DNA, the CDR3 is TGTGCCAGCAGCGCGTCTGGGTACTCCAATGAGCAGTTCTTC. Protein sequence: CASSASGYSNEQFF.